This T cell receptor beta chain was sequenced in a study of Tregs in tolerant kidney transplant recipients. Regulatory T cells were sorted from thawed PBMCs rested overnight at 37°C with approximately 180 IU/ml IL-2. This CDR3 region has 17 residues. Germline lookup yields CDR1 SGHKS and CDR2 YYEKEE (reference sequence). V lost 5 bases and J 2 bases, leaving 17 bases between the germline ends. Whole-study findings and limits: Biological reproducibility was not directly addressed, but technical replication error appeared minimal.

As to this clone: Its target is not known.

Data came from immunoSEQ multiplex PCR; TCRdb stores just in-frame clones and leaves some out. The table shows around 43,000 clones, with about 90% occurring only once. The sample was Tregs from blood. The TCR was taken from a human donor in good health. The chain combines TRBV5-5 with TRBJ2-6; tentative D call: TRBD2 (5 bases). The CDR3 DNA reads TGTGCCAGCAGACGAGGACTTCCCGGAACTGGGGCCAACGTCCTGACTTTC. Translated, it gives CASRRGLPGTGANVLTF.